This entry lists 25 T cell receptor beta chains sequenced from one sample in a study of cytomegalovirus exposure and HLA in healthy donors. The PCR ran on 60 Vbeta and 13 Jbeta primers. Generated by immunoSEQ multiplex PCR, the TCRdb table keeps only in-frame clones and is missing some. The sample lists over 200,000 clones, 70% to 85% occurring once. Sequencing was performed on PBMCs. All receptors come from a woman aged 40 to 55 in good health and CMV-seronegative.

CDR3 bases: TGCGCCAGCAGTGAAGGACTGTACCAAGAGACCCAGTACTTC. Encoded protein: CASSEGLYQETQYF. V is TRBV10-2 and J is TRBJ2-5; D perhaps matches TRBD2 (5 bases). This CDR3 region has 14 residues. CDR1 is WSHSY, CDR2 SAAADI, per germline. Trimming pared 3 bases from V and 0 bases from J, leaving 8 bases between.

The CDR3 loop reads CASRGSLAGGPAEQFF. CDR3 in DNA: TGCGCCAGCCGAGGGTCCCTAGCGGGGGGGCCCGCTGAGCAGTTCTTC. The chain joins TRBV5-1 to TRBJ2-1; TRBD2 aligns across 12 bases. Germline lookup yields CDR1 SGHRS and CDR2 YFSETQ. There are 16 residues in the CDR3. The trim removed 7 bases at V and 9 bases at J, leaving 14 bases unmatched.

J is TRBJ2-3 and V is TRBV2; TRBD2 matches at 11 bases. CDR1 and CDR2 from the germline V gene are SNHLY and FYNNEI. CDR3 length: 15 amino acids. Germline trimming cut 6 bases from V and 5 bases from J; bases unmatched to any gene: 7. CDR3 protein: CASRRYGTSGDTQYF. In DNA form, the CDR3 reads TGTGCCAGCAGGAGATACGGGACTAGCGGAGATACGCAGTATTTT.

About this clone itself: Other DNA variants within this sample encode the same CDR3. This chain connects TRBV9 to TRBJ1-2; 9 positions agree with TRBD1. There are 13 residues in the CDR3. The junction had 0 bases not matched to a gene; V was cut back by 3 bases and J by 3 bases. CDR1 and CDR2 from the germline V gene are SGDLS and YYNGEE. CDR3 sequence (DNA): TGTGCCAGCAGCGGACAGGGGGACTATGGCTACACCTTC. Its translation is CASSGQGDYGYTF.

A few counts support this clone. V is TRBV5-1 and J is TRBJ2-1; tentative D call: TRBD2 (5 bases). Trimming cost V 6 bases and J 9 bases, with 10 bases left between them. This CDR3 is built from 11 residues. Germline-derived CDR1 and CDR2 are SGHRS and YFSETQ. Here the CDR3 DNA reads TGCGCCAGCATCGAGGGTGTTGAGCAGTTCTTC. Its translation: CASIEGVEQFF.

The V and J genes are TRBV11-1 and TRBJ1-2, with 8 positions matching TRBD1. The V gene end was trimmed by 2 bases and the J gene end by 6 bases; junction bases not matched to a gene: 5. Germline loops: CDR1 SGHAT, CDR2 FQDESV (reference sequence). The CDR3 length is 14 residues. In nucleotides, the CDR3 is TGTGCCAGCAGCTTACAGGGGGCAGCTGATGGCTACACCTTC. Amino acid sequence: CASSLQGAADGYTF.

The rearrangement uses TRBV28 and TRBJ2-3; perhaps TRBD2 as D (5 bases). The CDR3 loop spans 15 amino acids. Germline lookup yields CDR1 MDHEN and CDR2 SYDVKM. With 6 bases removed from V and 3 bases from J, the gap between germline ends came to 16 bases. This chain's CDR3 is CASSSIAGGTDTQYF. CDR3 coding DNA: TGTGCCAGCAGCTCAATCGCAGGAGGTACAGATACGCAGTATTTT.

The chain combines TRBV4-3 with TRBJ2-7, with TRBD2 as a possible D gene (5 bases). The CDR3 totals 14 residues. Trimming took 0 bases from V and 4 from J, leaving 10 bases between them. The V gene's germline CDR1 is LGHNA and CDR2 YSLEER. Here the CDR3 reads CASSQDRGQYEQYF. CDR3 in DNA: TGCGCCAGCAGCCAAGACAGAGGGCAGTACGAGCAGTACTTC.

This clone was picked up a small number of times. The chain recombines TRBV12-5 with TRBJ1-2; possible D gene TRBD1, 5 bases. The germline V gene has CDR1 LGHNT and CDR2 FRNRAP. V was shortened by 1 base and J by 4 bases, with 10 bases between the two germline ends. The CDR3 has 14 residues. In DNA, the CDR3 is TGTGCTAGTGGTTTGGAGCAGGGAATCTATGGCTACACCTTC. Encoded protein: CASGLEQGIYGYTF.

The rearrangement joins TRBV7-2 to TRBJ2-3, with no clear D. Germline CDR1 reads SGHTA; CDR2 reads FQGNSA. CDR3 size: 14 residues. Trimming removed 3 bases from V and 0 bases from J, with 7 bases in between. The CDR3 DNA reads as TGTGCCAGCAGCTTGATTACTAGCACAGATACGCAGTATTTT. Protein sequence: CASSLITSTDTQYF. Full variable domain (missing parts from reference TRBV7-2 and TRBJ2-3): GAGVSQSPSNKVTEKGKDVELRCDPISGHTALYWYRQSLGQGLEFLIYFQGNSAPDKSGLPSDRFSAERTGGSVSTLTIQRTQQEDSAVYLCASSLITSTDTQYFGPGTRLTVL.

This sequence joins TRBV5-4 and TRBJ2-5; perhaps TRBD2 as D (6 bases). Germline CDR1 SGHNT, CDR2 YYREEE (reference sequence). This CDR3 comprises 15 residues. V was clipped by 4 bases and J by 4 bases, with 17 bases between them. The CDR3 here is CASSRWAGSTETQYF. In nucleotides, the CDR3 is TGTGCCAGCAGCCGGTGGGCGGGGTCGACAGAGACCCAGTACTTC.

This clone was picked up a small number of times. At one end the junction does not follow the germline gene, possibly because of a read error. The chain carries TRBV4-1 and TRBJ1-5, with D perhaps TRBD1 (6 bases). In germline, CDR1 is MGHRA, CDR2 YSYEKL. The CDR3 consists of 16 residues. The DNA for the CDR3 is TGTGCCAGCAGCCAGGACTCCGCACAGGGTCAACAGCCCCAGCATTTT. This sequence encodes CASSQDSAQGQQPQHF.

The CDR3 DNA follows: TGTGCCAGCAGTTTTGCCGGGAGGGGGCTGCACTCTGGGGCCAACGTCCTGACTTTC. It specifies CASSFAGRGLHSGANVLTF. This chain joins TRBV28 and TRBJ2-6; D is perhaps TRBD2 (8 bases). The CDR3 has 19 residues. Germline CDR1 is MDHEN and CDR2 is SYDVKM. V dropped 3 bases and J dropped 0 bases, with 18 bases sitting between them.

The V call is TRBV10-2, the J call TRBJ2-5; D is undetermined. Trimming stripped 4 bases from V and 4 bases from J, with 7 bases between. From germline, CDR1 is WSHSY and CDR2 SAAADI. CDR3 size: 12 residues. CDR3 sequence: CASSAVVETQYF. CDR3 in DNA: TGCGCCAGCAGTGCGGTCGTAGAGACCCAGTACTTC.

The V and J genes are TRBV7-2 and TRBJ1-2, with TRBD1 matching 9 bases. V shed 3 bases, J shed 10 bases, and the junction held 6 bases outside the gene matches. CDR1 is SGHTA and CDR2 is FQGNSA in the germline V gene. This CDR3 spans 13 amino acids. CDR3 DNA sequence: TGTGCCAGCAGCTTTCCGGGACAGGGTGACTACACCTTC. It is translated as CASSFPGQGDYTF.

The CDR3 region has the DNA TGTGCCAGCAGTGAAGGGGGAGTCTACACCTTC. Protein sequence: CASSEGGVYTF. The rearrangement joins TRBV6-1 to TRBJ1-2; no clear D. CDR1 is MNHNS and CDR2 is SASEGT in the germline V gene. CDR3 length: 11 amino acids. Trimming left V 1 base short and J 10 bases short, with 7 bases between.

The chain combines TRBV5-6 with TRBJ2-7; possible D gene TRBD1, 6 bases. Trimming took off 4 bases at V and 4 bases at J, with 9 bases between the two ends. This CDR3 region has 12 residues. Per germline, CDR1 SGHDT and CDR2 YYEEEE. CDR3 residues: CASSRQGYEQYF. CDR3 DNA sequence: TGTGCCAGCAGCCGCCAGGGGTACGAGCAGTACTTC.

The chain has TRBV4-1 and TRBJ1-2; TRBD1 aligns across 9 bases. V trimming: 1 base; J trimming: 5 bases; junction bases outside the gene matches: 5. Germline lookup yields CDR1 MGHRA and CDR2 YSYEKL. The CDR3 consists of 15 residues. CDR3 DNA: TGCGCCAGCAGCCAAGTGACAGGGGGATGGTATGGCTACACCTTC. It encodes CASSQVTGGWYGYTF.

V gene TRBV7-9 combines with J gene TRBJ1-2; maybe TRBD1 (6 bases). Between the trimmed V and J ends, which lost 3 bases and 4 bases, there was a span of 15 bases. The CDR3 consists of 15 residues. The germline V gene has CDR1 SEHNR and CDR2 FQNEAQ (reference sequence). As DNA, the CDR3 is TGTGCCAGCAGCTTTACGGGGGGCATCTCCTATGGCTACACCTTC. As protein: CASSFTGGISYGYTF.

The chain has TRBV16 and TRBJ1-5; tentatively, D is TRBD1 (5 bases). V lost 0 bases, J lost 3 bases, and 12 bases lay in between. Germline V gene data show CDR1 as KGHSY and CDR2 as FQNENV. There are 16 residues in the CDR3. The CDR3 DNA follows: TGTGCCAGCAGCCAATCGGGGGGGTCATACAATCAGCCCCAGCATTTT. Residues: CASSQSGGSYNQPQHF.

The chain has TRBV30 and TRBJ1-2; no reliable D call. Germline V gives CDR1 GTSNPN, CDR2 SVGIG (reference sequence). Trimming pared 0 bases from V and 6 bases from J, leaving 8 bases between. The CDR3 consists of 12 residues. CDR3 sequence reads: CAWSVNLHGYTF. CDR3 nucleotide sequence: TGTGCCTGGAGTGTAAATCTCCATGGCTACACCTTC.

The chain carries TRBV7-2 and TRBJ1-2; TRBD1 matches 9 bases. The length of the CDR3 is 16 residues. Per the germline V gene, CDR1 is SGHTA and CDR2 is FQGNSA. Unmatched junction bases numbered 9, after V lost 1 base and J lost 6 bases. This CDR3 is CASSLDPPDRGDGYTF. The CDR3 region has the DNA TGTGCCAGCAGCTTAGACCCGCCGGACAGGGGAGATGGCTACACCTTC. Looking up the rest from reference TRBV7-2 and TRBJ1-2 gives the full variable domain: GAGVSQSPSNKVTEKGKDVELRCDPISGHTALYWYRQSLGQGLEFLIYFQGNSAPDKSGLPSDRFSAERTGGSVSTLTIQRTQQEDSAVYLCASSLDPPDRGDGYTFGSGTRLTVV.

This chain uses TRBV6-1 with TRBJ1-1; the match to TRBD1 covers 7 bases. Unmatched junction bases numbered 10, after V lost 8 bases and J lost 4 bases. Germline CDR1 and CDR2: MNHNS and SASEGT. The CDR3 is made up of 14 amino acids. CDR3 sequence: CASLYPNRGTEAFF. The CDR3 DNA follows: TGTGCCAGCCTCTACCCCAACAGGGGCACTGAAGCTTTCTTT.

This clone was seen just once. The junction departs from the called germline gene at one end, perhaps through a read error. The V call is TRBV2, the J call TRBJ2-7; 7 positions match TRBD2. Germline lookup yields CDR1 SNHLY and CDR2 FYNNEI. This CDR3 is 12 amino acids long. Here the CDR3 DNA reads TGTGCCACCCGGCGGGGGACCTACGAGCGGTACTTC. It translates to CATRRGTYERYF.

This chain joins TRBV4-1 and TRBJ2-5; D gene ambiguous. Per the germline V gene, CDR1 is MGHRA and CDR2 is YSYEKL. The CDR3 is 15 residues long. V was shortened by 3 bases and J by 5 bases, with 16 bases between the two germline ends. The CDR3 here is CASSQVPTDIETQYF. CDR3 bases: TGCGCCAGCAGCCAGGTCCCTACTGACATCGAGACCCAGTACTTC.